These T cell receptor beta chains were read from a single sample in a study of metastatic and nonmetastatic thyroid tumors. TCRdb re-clonotyped the PCR reads through MiXCR. The data hold 15,000 to 20,000 clones, with roughly 25% observed a single time. The sequenced sample consisted of adjacent normal tissue. The receptors shown here come from a female donor with papillary thyroid cancer or a benign thyroid nodule (not recorded which). Some clones in this sample may be carry-over from other donors' samples. Each CDR3 is given with its conserved first and last residue. The D gene is left open where the match is weak. For some rows the clone size is stated as once, few or many, or as a class when expanded; others skip it.

d_gene	v_gene	abundance	j_gene	CDR3nt	CDR3aa
.	TRBV12-3/TRBV12-4	.	TRBJ1-3	TGTGCCAGCAGTGTTACTGTACGTGGAAACACCATATATTTT	CASSVTVRGNTIYF
.	TRBV11-3	few	TRBJ2-7	TGTGCCAGCAGCTCAACGGACAGAACCTACGAGCAGTACTTC	CASSSTDRTYEQYF
.	TRBV30	many	TRBJ2-7	TGTGCCTGTAAGGGGTTCAGGAGCTACGAGCAGTACTTC	CACKGFRSYEQYF
TRBD1	TRBV28	many	TRBJ1-5	TGTGCCAGCAGCGCTACAGGGGGCAATCAGCCCCAGCATTTT	CASSATGGNQPQHF
.	TRBV28	.	TRBJ1-1	TGTGCCAGCAGTTCGCAGGGCCTTCAAGCTTTCTTT	CASSSQGLQAFF
.	TRBV6-1	.	TRBJ1-6	TGTGCCAGCATGGTCGACAGCTATAATTCACCCCTCCACTTT	CASMVDSYNSPLHF
.	TRBV6-1	many	TRBJ2-7	TGTGCCAGCAGTGTTGAGGGGTACGAGCAGTACTTC	CASSVEGYEQYF
TRBD1	TRBV20-1	few	TRBJ2-7	TGCAGTGCTAGAGATCGGGACAGGAATTACGAGCAGTACTTC	CSARDRDRNYEQYF
TRBD2	TRBV6-2/TRBV6-3	.	TRBJ2-7	TGTGCCAGCAGACATAGCGGGAGAGGGTCCTACGAGCAGTACTTC	CASRHSGRGSYEQYF
TRBD1	TRBV20-1	few	TRBJ1-2	TGCAGTGCTAGAGTTACTAGACAGGGAGCGATCTATGGCTACACCTTC	CSARVTRQGAIYGYTF
TRBD2	TRBV6-1	.	TRBJ2-1	TGTGCCAGCAGGTACAATCTAGCGGGAGGTAGGAATGAGCAGTTCTTC	CASRYNLAGGRNEQFF
.	TRBV19	.	TRBJ1-2	TGTGCCAGTAGTATGAACTATGGCTACACCTTC	CASSMNYGYTF
TRBD1	TRBV6-1	.	TRBJ2-7	TGTGCCAGCAGTGACCGGGACAGCTTCTCCTACGAGCAGTACTTC	CASSDRDSFSYEQYF
TRBD1	TRBV6-2/TRBV6-3	.	TRBJ1-6	TGTGCCAGCAGTTCCTACTATACAGGGGATAATTCACCCCTCCACTTT	CASSSYYTGDNSPLHF
.	TRBV6-1	few	TRBJ2-7	TGTGCCAGCAGGCTCCCATCGTCCTACGAGCAGTACTTC	CASRLPSSYEQYF
.	TRBV5-8	medium-sized	TRBJ2-1	TGTGCCAGCAGCCGAATCAAGAATGAGCAGTTCTTC	CASSRIKNEQFF
TRBD2	TRBV4-3	.	TRBJ2-7	TGCGCCAGCAGCCCATTGGTGAGCGGGAGGGCCTACGAGCAGTACTTC	CASSPLVSGRAYEQYF
.	TRBV27	few	TRBJ1-6	TGTGCCAGCAGTTTGGACCGGGGATCACCCCTCCACTTT	CASSLDRGSPLHF
.	TRBV27	.	TRBJ2-7	TGTGCCAGCAGTCCCTCCGGTACAGGGGGAGGGCGACGGTACTTC	CASSPSGTGGGRRYF
.	TRBV20-1	few	TRBJ2-1	TGCAGTGCTCGCCCCCGGGACTCCGACTTCTATAGGCAGTTCTTC	CSARPRDSDFYRQFF
TRBD1	TRBV20-1	few	TRBJ2-1	TGCAGTGCTCCTGGGACAGGGGGGGGGTGCTCCTACAATGAGCAGTTCTTC	CSAPGTGGGCSYNEQFF
.	TRBV11-2	.	TRBJ1-2	TGTGCCAGCAGCTTCTCAGGGGTGCGAAGCTACACCTTC	CASSFSGVRSYTF
TRBD1	TRBV20-1	.	TRBJ1-2	TGCAGTCCCCAGGGGGAGGGTGGCTATGGCTACACCTTC	CSPQGEGGYGYTF
.	TRBV6-1	many	TRBJ1-1	TGTGCCAGCAGACCTAAGGCGGTGAACACTGAAGCTTTCTTT	CASRPKAVNTEAFF
.	TRBV7-2	once	TRBJ2-7	TGTGCCAGCAGCTTAGCCCCCGGGTCAGGGCGCGAGCAGTACTTC	CASSLAPGSGREQYF
.	TRBV30	few	TRBJ1-3	TGTGCCTGGAGTGTACTGCCTATGAACACCATATATTTT	CAWSVLPMNTIYF
.	TRBV11-2	.	TRBJ2-7	TGTGCCAGCAGCCCCACGGGGTACGAGCAGTACTTC	CASSPTGYEQYF
.	TRBV6-2/TRBV6-3	few	TRBJ2-3	TGTGCCAGCAGTTACTCAGTCTCTACAGATACGCAGTATTTT	CASSYSVSTDTQYF
.	TRBV20-1	.	TRBJ2-7	TGCAGTGCATGTATCAACACCGGTTACGAGCAGTACTTC	CSACINTGYEQYF
.	TRBV7-9	.	TRBJ2-3	TGTGCCAGCAGCTTCAGCGATACGCAGTATTTT	CASSFSDTQYF
TRBD2	TRBV29-1	.	TRBJ2-5	TGCGCTCAACGGGGGGGAGAGACCCAGTACTTC	CAQRGGETQYF
TRBD1	TRBV28	.	TRBJ1-5	TGTGCCAGCAGTTTATTGGGACAGGGTGGGCAGCCCCAGCATTTT	CASSLLGQGGQPQHF
TRBD2	TRBV2	few	TRBJ2-7	TGTGCCAGCAGTGGACTAGCGGGAGTCGAGCAGTACTTC	CASSGLAGVEQYF
.	TRBV5-1	.	TRBJ2-1	TGCGCCAGCAGCTTCGACAGCGGTGGGGGTGAGCAGTTCTTC	CASSFDSGGGEQFF
.	TRBV27	.	TRBJ1-2	TGTGCCAGCAGTTCTTTGTCGGGCGTCTATGGCTACACCTTC	CASSSLSGVYGYTF
.	TRBV20-1	.	TRBJ2-5	TGCAGTGCTAGAGATGCGGACACGGAGTACCAAGAGACCCAGTACTTC	CSARDADTEYQETQYF
.	TRBV30	.	TRBJ1-1	TGTGCCTGGAGCTTCACAAGGACCGAAGCTTTCTTT	CAWSFTRTEAFF
.	TRBV6-1	.	TRBJ1-1	TGTGCCAGCAGTGAAATGGTGGGGAACACTGAAGCTTTCTTT	CASSEMVGNTEAFF
TRBD2	TRBV6-4	large	TRBJ2-7	TGTGCCAGCAGTCCGGCTAGCGGGAGGGCCTACGAGCAGTACTTC	CASSPASGRAYEQYF
.	TRBV7-9	.	TRBJ2-6	TGTGCCAGCACCGAAGGCTCTGGGGCCAACGTCCTGACTTTC	CASTEGSGANVLTF
.	TRBV28	.	TRBJ1-5	TGTGCCAGCAGTCAGGGTGCGGTTAGCAATCAGCCCCAGCATTTT	CASSQGAVSNQPQHF
.	TRBV15	.	TRBJ1-6	TGTGCCACCAGCCCTCAGACCCCAGGGAGTTCACCCCTCCACTTT	CATSPQTPGSSPLHF
TRBD2	TRBV20-1	few	TRBJ2-2	TGCAGTGCTAGACCCGTAGCGGGGGGCCTCACCGGGGAGCTGTTTTTT	CSARPVAGGLTGELFF
.	TRBV5-1	.	TRBJ1-2	TGCGCCAGCAGCTCGGCCCTACAGAGTACGAGGCATGGCTACACCTTC	CASSSALQSTRHGYTF
.	TRBV6-1	.	TRBJ1-1	TGTGCCAGCAGTGAAGTACGGTGGCGCCTGAACACTGAAGCTTTCTTT	CASSEVRWRLNTEAFF
TRBD1	TRBV2	.	TRBJ2-6	TGTGCCAGCCGACAGGGATCAGCTAGCTCTGGGGCCAACGTCCTGACTTTC	CASRQGSASSGANVLTF
.	TRBV27	large	TRBJ2-5	TGTGCCAGCAAGATGGATGAGACCCAGTACTTC	CASKMDETQYF
.	TRBV6-1	few	TRBJ1-2	TGTGCCAGCAGAACAGGGTTCAACTATGGCTACACCTTC	CASRTGFNYGYTF
.	TRBV11-1	few	TRBJ1-1	TGTGCCAGCAGCTTAGGAGGACCCCACACTGAAGCTTTCTTT	CASSLGGPHTEAFF
TRBD1	TRBV20-1	.	TRBJ1-1	TGCATCTTCAACAGGGGCGACACTGAAGCTTTCTTT	CIFNRGDTEAFF
.	TRBV6-5	many	TRBJ2-1	TGTGCCAGCAGTTACCCAGGGACCTCCAATGAGCAGTTCTTC	CASSYPGTSNEQFF
TRBD1	TRBV12-5	.	TRBJ2-3	TGTGCTAGTGGTTTTCCCCCCGGACAGGGTTGGTCAGATACGCAGTATTTT	CASGFPPGQGWSDTQYF
.	TRBV24-1	.	TRBJ2-7	TGTGCCACCAGTGAGAGCAGTCGGAGCTCCTACGAGCAGTACTTC	CATSESSRSSYEQYF
TRBD2	TRBV11-1	.	TRBJ2-7	TGTGCCAGCAGCTTAGTGGGACTAGCGGGAAAAATGTCCTACGAGCAGTACTTC	CASSLVGLAGKMSYEQYF
.	TRBV6-5	few	TRBJ1-1	TGTGCCAGCAGTTACTCCTGGGTTATTAACACTGAAGCTTTCTTT	CASSYSWVINTEAFF
.	TRBV3-1	many	TRBJ2-7	TGTGCCACAGCTGGGGCACCCCGCTACGAGCAGTACTTC	CATAGAPRYEQYF